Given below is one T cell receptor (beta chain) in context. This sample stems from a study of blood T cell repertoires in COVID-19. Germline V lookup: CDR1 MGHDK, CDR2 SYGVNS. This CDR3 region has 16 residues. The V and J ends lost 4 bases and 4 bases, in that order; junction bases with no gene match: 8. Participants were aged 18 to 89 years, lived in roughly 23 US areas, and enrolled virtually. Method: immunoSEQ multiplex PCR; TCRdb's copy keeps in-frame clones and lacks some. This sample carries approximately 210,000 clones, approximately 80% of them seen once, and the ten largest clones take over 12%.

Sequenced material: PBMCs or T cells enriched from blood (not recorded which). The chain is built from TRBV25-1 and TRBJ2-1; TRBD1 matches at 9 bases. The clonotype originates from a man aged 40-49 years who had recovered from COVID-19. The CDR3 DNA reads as TGTGCCAGCAGTGGTCCCGGGACAGGGCGGTACAATGAGCAGTTCTTC. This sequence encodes CASSGPGTGRYNEQFF. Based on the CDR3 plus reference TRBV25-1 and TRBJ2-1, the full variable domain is EADIYQTPRYLVIGTGKKITLECSQTMGHDKMYWYQQDPGMELHLIHYSYGVNSTEKGDLSSESTVSRIRTEHFPLTLESARPSHTSQYLCASSGPGTGRYNEQFFGPGTRLTVL.